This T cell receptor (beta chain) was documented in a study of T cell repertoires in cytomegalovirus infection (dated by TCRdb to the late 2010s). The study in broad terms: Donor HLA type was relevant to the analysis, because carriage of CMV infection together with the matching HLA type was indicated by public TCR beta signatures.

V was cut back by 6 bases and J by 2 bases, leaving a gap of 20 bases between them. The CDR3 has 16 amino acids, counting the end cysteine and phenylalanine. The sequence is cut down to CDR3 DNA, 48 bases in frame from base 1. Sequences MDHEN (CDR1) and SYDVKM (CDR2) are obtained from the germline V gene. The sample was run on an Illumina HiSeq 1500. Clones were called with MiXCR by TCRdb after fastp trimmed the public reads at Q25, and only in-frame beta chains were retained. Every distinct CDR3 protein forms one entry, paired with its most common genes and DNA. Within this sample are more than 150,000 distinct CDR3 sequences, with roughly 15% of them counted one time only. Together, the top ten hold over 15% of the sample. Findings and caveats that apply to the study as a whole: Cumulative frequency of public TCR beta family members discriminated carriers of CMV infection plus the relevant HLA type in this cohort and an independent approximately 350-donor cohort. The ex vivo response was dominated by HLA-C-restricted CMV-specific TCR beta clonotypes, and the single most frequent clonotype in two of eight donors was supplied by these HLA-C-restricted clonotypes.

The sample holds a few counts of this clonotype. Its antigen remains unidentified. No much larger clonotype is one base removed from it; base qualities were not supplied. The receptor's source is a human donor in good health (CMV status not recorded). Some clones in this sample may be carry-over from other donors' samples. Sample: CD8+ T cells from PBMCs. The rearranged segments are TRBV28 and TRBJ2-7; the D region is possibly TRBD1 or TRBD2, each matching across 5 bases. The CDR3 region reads CASSENGTPGAYEQYF. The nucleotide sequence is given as TGTGCCAGCAGCGAGAATGGGACCCCCGGGGCCTACGAGCAGTACTTC.